The following is a TCR beta chain sequence with its context. Which antigen it targets is not known. Qualities for individual bases were not recorded, and no much larger clone is one base off. The CDR3 holds 14 amino acids from the cysteine to the phenylalanine. The entry retains the CDR3 DNA only, 42 bases that are in frame from base 1. According to the germline V gene, CDR1 reads KGHSH and CDR2 reads LQKENI. Trimming takes 2 bases from V and 7 bases from J, and the germline ends sit 14 bases apart. This record belongs to a study of T cell responses to AZD1222 COVID-19 vaccine (dated by TCRdb to about 2021). For the wider study: A total of 233 trial participants underwent TCR sequencing, of whom 200 to 220 had received two doses of AZD1222 and 26 had received two doses of the MenACWY control vaccine. Trial participants were enrolled by age into 18-55, 56-69 and 70-plus year subgroups, with approximately 150, 28 and 58 TCR-sequenced participants respectively. Results and caveats for the whole study, not just this receptor: Spike-specific TCR breadth and depth rose significantly after two AZD1222 doses compared with day 0 and with MenACWY recipients. Participants were mostly white British and included more females than males, and it was suggested by the authors that clonal diversity may have been underestimated. Because no samples from the day 14 peak response were available, repertoires could be characterized only after the peak T cell response. Vaccine-associated CD4 TCRs spanned the whole spike protein, with dominant responses in regions 160-218 and 743-854. Conclusions about previously exposed vaccinees are limited because only a handful of AZD1222 recipients were SARS-CoV-2 seropositive at baseline. Epitopes outside the regions mutated in the B.1.351 and B.1.1.7 variants were reportedly recognized by nearly half of the unique spike-specific TCRs. The 56-69-year group was small, and its depth increase did not reach significance, likely because of low power.

The CDR3 regions of human TCRbeta chains were analyzed by immunosequencing. As for the original processing: TCRs in the repertoires were compared against a reference library of SARS-CoV-2-specific TCRs that had been generated with the MIRA antigen-specificity platform. Breadth was defined as the fraction of unique TCRs that were SARS-CoV-2-associated. Depth was defined as the fraction of total T cells that were SARS-CoV-2-associated. Using the MIRA data, each spike-specific TCR was mapped to the spike region that the TCR reacts to and placed in a CD4 or CD8 class. Log10-transformed breadth and depth values were compared by one-way ANOVA with Sidak's multiple comparisons tests. As stored in TCRdb, this immuneACCESS dataset retains in-frame rearrangements with V and J assigned. A fraction of the clones does not appear; measured against another copy, unresolved V genes explain less than half of the discrepancy, and the remainder lacks a known reason. For V, J and clone size, that table is used; D and trimming come from the DNA. The table for this sample lists over 150,000 clones; roughly 90% of them were counted only once. Of the sample, roughly 4% is held by the ten largest clones.

In light of the paper, this sample's time point label describes: about 28 days (+/-7) after the second vaccine dose. AZD1222 recipients whose second dose came at about 4 weeks and those whose second dose came at about 12 weeks were combined into one group, since spike-specific TCR depth and breadth did not differ between the two schedules. Samples from vaccinated people were obtained from the UK trials COV001 and COV002, which included a single-blind randomized controlled phase 2/3 trial of AZD1222 (ChAdOx1 nCoV-19) in healthy adults. For TCRbeta chain sequencing, PBMC samples were collected from trial participants at day 0 and at day 28 after the second dose.

The source of this sequence is an adult who received the AZD1222 COVID-19 vaccine. The V and J segments used are TRBV18 and TRBJ2-5, with the D gene not confidently named. This material consisted of peripheral blood, taken 28 days after the second AZD1222 dose. CDR3 protein: CASSPGPGEGTQYF. The bases read TGTGCCAGCTCACCAGGACCCGGCGAAGGGACCCAGTACTTC.